This TCR beta chain stems from a study of T cell changes during pregnancy in multiple sclerosis. Between the trimmed V and J ends, which lost 5 bases and 6 bases, there was a span of 11 bases. Germline V gives CDR1 SGHTA, CDR2 FQGNSA. This CDR3 comprises 12 residues. Produced via immunoSEQ multiplex PCR; TCRdb's table is partial and in-frame only. The sample has 60,000 or so clones, over 75% seen once. This chain uses TRBV7-2 with TRBJ2-7; D perhaps matches TRBD1 (6 bases). The receptor was derived from a female donor with multiple sclerosis, enrolled in a pregnancy study. This specimen was peripheral blood, taken before pregnancy. The CDR3 reads CASSNRDTEQYF. Here the CDR3 DNA reads TGTGCCAGCAGCAACCGGGACACCGAGCAGTACTTC.